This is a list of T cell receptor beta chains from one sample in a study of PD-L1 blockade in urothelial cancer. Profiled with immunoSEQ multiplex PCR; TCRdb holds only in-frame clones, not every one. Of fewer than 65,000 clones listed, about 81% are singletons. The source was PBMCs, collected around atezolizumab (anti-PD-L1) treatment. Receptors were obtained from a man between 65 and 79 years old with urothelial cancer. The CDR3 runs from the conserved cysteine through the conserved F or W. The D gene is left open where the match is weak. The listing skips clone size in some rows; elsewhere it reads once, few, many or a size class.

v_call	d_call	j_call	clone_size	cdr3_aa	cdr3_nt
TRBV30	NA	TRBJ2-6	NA	CAWAQAGANVLTF	TGTGCCTGGGCGCAGGCTGGGGCCAACGTCCTGACTTTC
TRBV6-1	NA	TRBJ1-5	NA	CASAYSERQPQHF	TGTGCCAGCGCTTACTCCGAGAGGCAGCCCCAGCATTTT
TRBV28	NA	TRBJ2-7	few	CASSLTGSGYEQYF	TGTGCCAGCAGTCTCACCGGGTCCGGCTACGAGCAGTACTTC
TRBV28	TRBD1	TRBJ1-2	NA	CASSLDRGRGGYTF	TGTGCCAGCAGTTTAGATAGGGGGCGGGGTGGCTACACCTTC
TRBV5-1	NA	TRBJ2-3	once	CASSPGVSDTQYF	TGCGCCAGCAGCCCGGGGGTGTCGGATACGCAGTATTTT
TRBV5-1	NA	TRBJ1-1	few	CASSLVAPSSGNTEAFF	TGCGCCAGCAGCTTGGTGGCCCCTTCTAGCGGGAACACTGAAGCTTTCTTT
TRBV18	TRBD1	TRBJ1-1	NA	CASSLGQANTEAFF	TGTGCCAGCTCTCTGGGACAGGCGAACACTGAAGCTTTCTTT
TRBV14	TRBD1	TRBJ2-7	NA	CASSLSRRGTGGISTYEQYF	TGTGCCAGCAGCCTATCAAGGCGAGGGACAGGGGGCATCTCAACCTACGAGCAGTACTTC
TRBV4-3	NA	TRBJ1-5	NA	CASSLQSGQPQHF	TGCGCCAGCAGCCTCCAGTCTGGTCAGCCCCAGCATTTT
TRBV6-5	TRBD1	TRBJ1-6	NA	CASSSGTGYSPLHF	TGTGCCAGCAGTTCAGGGACAGGGTATTCACCCCTCCACTTT
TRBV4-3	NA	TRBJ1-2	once	CASSQEPDILIHGYTF	TGCGCCAGCAGCCAAGAGCCGGACATTCTTATTCATGGCTACACCTTC
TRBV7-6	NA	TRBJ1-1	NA	CASSPRPPTGVQAFF	TGTGCCAGCAGCCCACGCCCACCCACGGGGGTTCAAGCTTTCTTT
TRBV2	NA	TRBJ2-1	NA	CASSEASGGFNEQFF	TGTGCCAGCAGTGAAGCTAGCGGAGGATTCAATGAGCAGTTCTTC
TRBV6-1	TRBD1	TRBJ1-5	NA	CASSGTGGRYQPQHF	TGTGCCAGCAGTGGGACAGGGGGACGATATCAGCCCCAGCATTTT
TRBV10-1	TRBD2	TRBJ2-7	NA	CASSELGSGISYEQYF	TGCGCCAGCAGTGAGTTAGGTAGCGGGATATCCTACGAGCAGTACTTC
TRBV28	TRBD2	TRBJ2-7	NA	CASSLFGLAGDIQYF	TGTGCCAGCAGCCTTTTCGGACTAGCGGGAGATATACAGTACTTC
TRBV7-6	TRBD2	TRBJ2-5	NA	CASSKWTSGGGETQYF	TGTGCCAGCAGCAAATGGACTAGCGGGGGAGGGGAGACCCAGTACTTC
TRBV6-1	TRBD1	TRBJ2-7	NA	CASTKTGMGEQYF	TGTGCCAGCACCAAGACAGGGATGGGCGAGCAGTACTTC